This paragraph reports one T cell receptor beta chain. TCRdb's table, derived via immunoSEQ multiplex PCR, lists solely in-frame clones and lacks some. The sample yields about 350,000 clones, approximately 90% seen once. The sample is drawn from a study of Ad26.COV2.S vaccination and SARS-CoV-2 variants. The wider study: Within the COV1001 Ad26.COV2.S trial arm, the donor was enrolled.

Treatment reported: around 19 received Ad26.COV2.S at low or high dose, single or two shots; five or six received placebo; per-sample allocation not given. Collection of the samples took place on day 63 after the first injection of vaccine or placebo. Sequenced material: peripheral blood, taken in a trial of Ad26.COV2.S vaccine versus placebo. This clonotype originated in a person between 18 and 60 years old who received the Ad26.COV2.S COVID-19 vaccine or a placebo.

The CDR3 DNA sequence: TGTGCCATCAGTGAAGGTGGTACAGGGGGTTCAGCTTTCTTT. Amino acids: CAISEGGTGGSAFF. The J gene is TRBJ1-1, the V gene TRBV10-3, with TRBD1 identical over 8 bases. The CDR3 consists of 14 residues. From germline, CDR1 is ENHRY and CDR2 SYGVKD. With V trimmed by 3 bases and J by 10 bases, 10 bases remained unmatched.